The 21 T cell receptor beta chains given below trace back to one sample, sequenced in a study of blood T cell repertoires in COVID-19. Here immunoSEQ multiplex PCR was the method, and the copy in TCRdb shows in-frame clones only, minus some. The table lists around 70,000 clones, 65% to 80% of them singletons. What was sequenced was peripheral blood. The receptors were sampled from a man aged 55 to 69 with active or convalescent COVID-19.

The rearrangement uses TRBV9 and TRBJ2-5; TRBD2 matches 11 bases. Germline assignment: CDR1 SGDLS and CDR2 YYNGEE. Unmatched junction bases numbered 4, after V lost 2 bases and J lost 4 bases. The CDR3 covers 15 residues. The CDR3 region has the DNA TGTGCCAGCAGCGTTAGCGGGGGGGCCTCAGAGACCCAGTACTTC. This codes for CASSVSGGASETQYF.

The chain joins TRBV10-2 to TRBJ2-5; possibly TRBD1 for D (6 bases). The V end was cut by 4 bases, the J end by 5 bases, with 20 bases between. The CDR3 totals 16 residues. CDR1 is WSHSY and CDR2 is SAAADI in the germline V gene. The CDR3 reads CASSGARQGILETQYF. The CDR3 region has the DNA TGCGCCAGCAGTGGAGCTCGGCAGGGGATTTTGGAGACCCAGTACTTC.

V gene TRBV15 combines with J gene TRBJ1-3; possible D gene TRBD1, 5 bases. Germline V gene lookup returns CDR1 LNHNV and CDR2 YYDKDF (reference sequence). V was clipped by 5 bases and J by 2 bases, with 13 bases between them. This CDR3 region has 15 residues. DNA for the CDR3: TGTGCCACCAGCCCTCGGGGGGTGCCTGGAAACACCATATATTTT. Translated: CATSPRGVPGNTIYF.

The J gene is TRBJ2-3, the V gene TRBV24-1; D is possibly TRBD2 (5 bases). The CDR3 has 13 residues. CDR1 is KGHDR and CDR2 is SFDVKD in the germline V gene. The ends were cut back, 9 bases at V and 5 bases at J, with 14 bases in the middle. In nucleotides, the CDR3 is TGTGCCACCGACTCGGGAATGGGAGATACGCAGTATTTT. This translates into CATDSGMGDTQYF.

The chain is built from TRBV24-1 and TRBJ1-1; D ambiguous. Germline assignment: CDR1 KGHDR and CDR2 SFDVKD. Trimming shortened V by 1 base and J by 10 bases, and 9 bases separated the two germline ends. The CDR3 length is 12 residues. Written as DNA, the CDR3 is TGTGCCACCAGTGATTTAGTCGGCGGAGCTTTCTTT. This translates into CATSDLVGGAFF.

The chain recombines TRBV28 with TRBJ2-7, with D perhaps TRBD1 (6 bases). With 6 bases removed from V and 1 base from J, the gap between germline ends came to 13 bases. The CDR3 totals 14 residues. Germline V gene sequence: CDR1 MDHEN, CDR2 SYDVKM. Written as DNA, the CDR3 is TGTGCCAGCAGCCGGGACATAAGATCCTACGAGCAGTACTTC. Protein sequence: CASSRDIRSYEQYF.

The V call is TRBV2, the J call TRBJ1-1, with D tentatively TRBD1 (5 bases). This CDR3 spans 14 amino acids. CDR1 SNHLY and CDR2 FYNNEI come from the germline V gene. Trimming cost V 5 bases and J 2 bases, with 12 bases left between them. Here the CDR3 DNA reads TGTGCCAGCAGTCCGCGGGGGGGAAACACTGAAGCTTTCTTT. Its protein is CASSPRGGNTEAFF.

The chain recombines TRBV18 with TRBJ2-2; D may be TRBD1 (5 bases). The CDR3 is 14 residues long. The germline V gene has CDR1 KGHSH and CDR2 LQKENI. Trimming removed 2 bases from V and 4 bases from J, with 8 bases in between. The CDR3 sequence is CASSPDSGTGELFF. DNA for the CDR3: TGTGCCAGCTCACCAGACAGTGGCACCGGGGAGCTGTTTTTT.

The chain joins TRBV2 to TRBJ1-1; no definite D call. Germline CDR1 SNHLY, CDR2 FYNNEI. The CDR3 is 12 amino acids. CDR3 coding DNA: TGTGCGAGCGGTGGCCTAGTTCCTGAAGCTTTCTTT. It is translated as CASGGLVPEAFF. The full variable domain, with the rest looked up from reference TRBV2 and TRBJ1-1, is EPEVTQTPSHQVTQMGQEVILRCVPISNHLYFYWYRQILGQKVEFLVSFYNNEISEKSEIFDDQFSVERPDGSNFTLKIRSTKLEDSAMYFCASGGLVPEAFFGQGTRLTVV.

The V and J genes are TRBV20-1 and TRBJ1-2; D unresolved. The CDR3 spans 12 residues. Trimming removed 3 bases from V and 7 bases from J, with 12 bases in between. Germline CDR1 reads DFQATT; CDR2 reads SNEGSKA (reference sequence). The CDR3: CSASTRARGYTF. The CDR3 nucleotides are TGCAGTGCTAGTACGAGGGCGCGTGGCTACACCTTC.

This chain links TRBV6-5 with TRBJ1-5; tentatively, D is TRBD1 (6 bases). There are 13 residues in the CDR3. Trimming cost V 2 bases and J 7 bases, with 9 bases left between them. Germline V gene lookup returns CDR1 MNHEY and CDR2 SVGAGI. CDR3 sequence (DNA): TGTGCCAGCAGTTACGACAGGAACCAGCCCCAGCATTTT. The encoded protein is CASSYDRNQPQHF.

This chain joins TRBV3-1 (or the pseudogene TRBV3-2) and TRBJ1-4, with 7 bases matching TRBD1. CDR1 is LGHDT and CDR2 is YNNKEL in the germline V gene (reference sequence). Trimming removed 0 bases from V and 3 bases from J; junction bases left unmatched: 1. The CDR3 length is 15 residues. The CDR3 nucleotides read TGTGCCAGCAGCCAAGAAGACAGGGCTAATGAAAAACTGTTTTTT. It translates to CASSQEDRANEKLFF.

The rearrangement links TRBV18 to TRBJ1-4; tentatively, D is TRBD1 (5 bases). Germline values: CDR1 KGHSH, CDR2 LQKENI. V lost 2 bases and J lost 3, with 7 bases in between. The CDR3 covers 14 residues. The CDR3 DNA reads TGTGCCAGCTCACCAGGGGGGGCTAATGAAAAACTGTTTTTT. Encoded protein: CASSPGGANEKLFF.

The rearrangement links TRBV3-1 (or the pseudogene TRBV3-2) to TRBJ2-5, with TRBD2 identical over 11 bases. V shed 4 bases, J shed 1 base, and the junction held 2 bases outside the gene matches. Germline CDR1 reads LGHDT; CDR2 reads YNNKEL (reference sequence). The CDR3 is 15 amino acids. CDR3 nucleotide sequence: TGTGCCAGCAGCCTCGGACTAGCGGGCCAAGAGACCCAGTACTTC. Translated: CASSLGLAGQETQYF.

This sequence joins TRBV7-9 and TRBJ1-6; D remains unclear. Between the trimmed V and J ends, which lost 8 bases and 4 bases, there was a span of 15 bases. This CDR3 comprises 15 residues. Germline CDR1 SEHNR, CDR2 FQNEAQ (reference sequence). The CDR3 nucleotides read TGTGCCAGCCAAGGCACTATGATATATAATTCACCCCTCCACTTT. Translating gives CASQGTMIYNSPLHF. The full variable domain, its missing parts supplied by reference TRBV7-9 and TRBJ1-6, is DTGVSQNPRHKITKRGQNVTFRCDPISEHNRLYWYRQTLGQGPEFLTYFQNEAQLEKSRLLSDRFSAERPKGSFSTLEIQRTEQGDSAMYLCASQGTMIYNSPLHFGNGTRLTVT.

The chain uses TRBV4-1 and TRBJ2-7; 10 bases map to TRBD2. V shed 3 bases, J shed 3 bases, and the junction held 5 bases outside the gene matches. The CDR3 covers 15 residues. The V gene's germline CDR1 is MGHRA and CDR2 YSYEKL. CDR3 amino acids: CASSQGGLAIYEQYF. The CDR3 nucleotides read TGCGCCAGCAGCCAGGGGGGACTAGCGATCTACGAGCAGTACTTC.

Only a few counts were recorded for this clone. The genes are TRBV6-2 or TRBV6-3 and TRBJ1-5; unclear D gene. V was clipped by 2 bases and J by 4 bases, with 9 bases between them. The CDR3 is 14 residues long. CDR1 MNHEY and CDR2 SVGEGT come from the germline V gene. The CDR3 reads CASSYLGSNQPQHF. DNA of the CDR3: TGTGCCAGCAGTTACCTCGGGAGTAATCAGCCCCAGCATTTT.

The rearrangement links TRBV6-4 to TRBJ1-1; the D gene is possibly TRBD1 (5 bases). This CDR3 contains 15 residues. Trimming removed 6 bases at V and 1 base at J, with 15 bases between. CDR1 is MRHNA, CDR2 SNTAGT, per germline. The CDR3 spells CASRTLDRRNTEAFF. The CDR3 region has the DNA TGTGCCAGCAGAACCCTCGACAGACGGAACACTGAAGCTTTCTTT.

CDR3 sequence: CAWEPQGTDTQYF. The CDR3 DNA sequence: TGTGCCTGGGAGCCCCAGGGAACAGATACGCAGTATTTT. The chain uses TRBV30 and TRBJ2-3; D is perhaps TRBD1 (5 bases). The CDR3 has 13 residues. From germline, CDR1 is GTSNPN and CDR2 SVGIG (reference sequence). The V end was cut by 5 bases, the J end by 3 bases, with 12 bases between.

The rearrangement uses TRBV2 and TRBJ2-5, with 12 bases aligning to TRBD2. CDR1 SNHLY and CDR2 FYNNEI come from the germline V gene. CDR3 length: 17 residues. V shed 2 bases and J 4 bases; nucleotides not matched to a gene: 8. The CDR3 reads CASSEWGLAGGRETQYF. The CDR3 DNA reads TGTGCCAGCAGTGAATGGGGCCTAGCGGGGGGGCGAGAGACCCAGTACTTC.

The V and J genes are TRBV18 and TRBJ1-5, with TRBD1 as a possible D gene (6 bases). Germline V CDR1 and CDR2: KGHSH, LQKENI. The CDR3 runs 19 residues. The V end lost 3 bases, the J end lost 0 bases, and 21 bases lay between the germline ends. In DNA, the CDR3 is TGTGCCAGCTCACCCCTAAACCCCAGGGGACGAGATAGCAATCAGCCCCAGCATTTT. It codes for CASSPLNPRGRDSNQPQHF.